This TCR beta chain is from a study of blood T cell repertoires in COVID-19. Overall study context: Specimens from acute and convalescent COVID-19 originated in the United States, Italy and Spain. Nucleic acid was either cDNA or gDNA, and it came from T cells, B-cell-depleted T cells, or PBMCs.

Sequenced by immunoSEQ multiplex PCR; TCRdb stores in-frame clones only, minus some. The data hold around 200,000 clones, with 70% to 90% observed a single time. V shed 4 bases, J shed 1 base, and the junction held 3 bases outside the gene matches. Germline CDR1 is SGHTA and CDR2 is FQGNSA. The CDR3 totals 15 residues. The clonotype originates from a woman in her 50s with acute or convalescent COVID-19. The sequencing sample was made of peripheral blood. The rearrangement links TRBV7-2 to TRBJ1-5; TRBD1 aligns across 8 bases. CDR3 DNA: TGTGCCAGCAGCTCAGGGGGCGGGAGCAATCAGCCCCAGCATTTT. Its protein is CASSSGGGSNQPQHF.